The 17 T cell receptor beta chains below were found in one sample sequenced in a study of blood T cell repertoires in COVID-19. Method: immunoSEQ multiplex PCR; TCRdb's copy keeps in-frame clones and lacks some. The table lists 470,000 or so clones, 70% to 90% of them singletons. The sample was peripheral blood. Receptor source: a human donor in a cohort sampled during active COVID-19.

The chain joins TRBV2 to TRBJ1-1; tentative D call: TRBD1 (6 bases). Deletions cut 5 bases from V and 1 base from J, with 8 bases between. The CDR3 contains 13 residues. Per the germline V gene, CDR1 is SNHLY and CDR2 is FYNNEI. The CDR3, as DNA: TGTGCCAGCAGTCCGACAGGGAACACTGAAGCTTTCTTT. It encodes CASSPTGNTEAFF. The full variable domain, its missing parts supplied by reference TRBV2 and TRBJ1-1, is EPEVTQTPSHQVTQMGQEVILRCVPISNHLYFYWYRQILGQKVEFLVSFYNNEISEKSEIFDDQFSVERPDGSNFTLKIRSTKLEDSAMYFCASSPTGNTEAFFGQGTRLTVV.

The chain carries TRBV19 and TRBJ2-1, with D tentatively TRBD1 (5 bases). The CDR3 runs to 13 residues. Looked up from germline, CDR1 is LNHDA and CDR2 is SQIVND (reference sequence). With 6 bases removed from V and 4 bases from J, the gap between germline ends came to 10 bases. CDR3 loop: CASSHPGYNEQFF. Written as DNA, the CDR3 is TGTGCCAGTAGCCACCCAGGGTACAATGAGCAGTTCTTC.

Here the CDR3 DNA reads TGTGCCATCAGAGGACTAGGAGGGTCTCGGGGTGAGCAGTTCTTC. This codes for CAIRGLGGSRGEQFF. The V and J genes are TRBV10-3 and TRBJ2-1; 7 nucleotides agree with TRBD2. CDR1 is ENHRY and CDR2 is SYGVKD in the germline V gene. V shed 6 bases, J shed 9 bases, and the junction held 14 bases outside the gene matches. The CDR3 is 15 amino acids.

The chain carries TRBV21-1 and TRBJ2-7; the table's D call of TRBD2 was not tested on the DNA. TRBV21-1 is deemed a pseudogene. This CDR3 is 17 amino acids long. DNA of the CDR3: TGTGCCAGCAGCAGAATCACCTCTAGCTCAAGCTCCTACGAGCAGTACTTC. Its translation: CASSRITSSSSSYEQYF.

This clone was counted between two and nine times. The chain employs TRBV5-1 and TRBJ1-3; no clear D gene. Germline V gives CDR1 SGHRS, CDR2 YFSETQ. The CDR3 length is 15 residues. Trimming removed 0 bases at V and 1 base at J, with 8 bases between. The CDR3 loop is CASSLAQVSGNTIYF. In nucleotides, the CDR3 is TGCGCCAGCAGCTTGGCCCAGGTATCTGGAAACACCATATATTTT.

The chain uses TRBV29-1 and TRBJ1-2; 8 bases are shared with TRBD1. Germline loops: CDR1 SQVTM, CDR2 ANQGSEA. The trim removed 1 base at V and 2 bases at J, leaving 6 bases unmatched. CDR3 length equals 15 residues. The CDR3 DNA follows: TGCAGCGTTGAAGGACAGGGGAAGCCAAACTATGGCTACACCTTC. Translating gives CSVEGQGKPNYGYTF.

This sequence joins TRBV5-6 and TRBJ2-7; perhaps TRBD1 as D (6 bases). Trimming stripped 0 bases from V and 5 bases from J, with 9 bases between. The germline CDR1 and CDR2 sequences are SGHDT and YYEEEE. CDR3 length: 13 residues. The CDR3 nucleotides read TGTGCCAGCAGCTTGGGGGCAGGGGACGAGCAGTACTTC. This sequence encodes CASSLGAGDEQYF.

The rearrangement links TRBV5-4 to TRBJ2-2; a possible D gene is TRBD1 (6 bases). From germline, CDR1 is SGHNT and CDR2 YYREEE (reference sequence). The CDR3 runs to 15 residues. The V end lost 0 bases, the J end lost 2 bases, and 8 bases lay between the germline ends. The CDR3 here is CASSLEQGNTGELFF. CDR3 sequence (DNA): TGTGCCAGCAGCTTGGAACAGGGTAACACCGGGGAGCTGTTTTTT.

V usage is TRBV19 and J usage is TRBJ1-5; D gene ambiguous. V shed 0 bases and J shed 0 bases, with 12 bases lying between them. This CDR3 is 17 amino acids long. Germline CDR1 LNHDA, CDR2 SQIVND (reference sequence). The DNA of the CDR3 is TGTGCCAGTAGTATAGACAGAACCTCTTATAGCAATCAGCCCCAGCATTTT. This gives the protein CASSIDRTSYSNQPQHF.

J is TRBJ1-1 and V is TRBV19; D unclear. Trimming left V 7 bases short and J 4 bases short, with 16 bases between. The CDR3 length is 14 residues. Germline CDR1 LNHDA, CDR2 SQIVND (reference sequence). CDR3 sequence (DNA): TGTGCCAGTATCCTCAGTGAGGGCGGCACTGAAGCTTTCTTT. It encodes CASILSEGGTEAFF.

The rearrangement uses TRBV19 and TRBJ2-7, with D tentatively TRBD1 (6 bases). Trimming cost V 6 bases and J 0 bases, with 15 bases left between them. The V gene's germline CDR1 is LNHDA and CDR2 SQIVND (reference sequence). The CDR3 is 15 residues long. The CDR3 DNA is TGTGCCAGTAGCCAAACAGGGTTCAGCTCCTACGAGCAGTACTTC. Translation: CASSQTGFSSYEQYF.

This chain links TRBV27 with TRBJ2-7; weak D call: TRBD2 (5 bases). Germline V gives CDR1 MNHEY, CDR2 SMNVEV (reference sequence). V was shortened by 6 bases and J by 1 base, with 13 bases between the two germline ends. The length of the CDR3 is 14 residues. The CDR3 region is CASSRGRASYEQYF. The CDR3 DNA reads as TGTGCCAGCAGCCGGGGTAGGGCGTCCTACGAGCAGTACTTC.

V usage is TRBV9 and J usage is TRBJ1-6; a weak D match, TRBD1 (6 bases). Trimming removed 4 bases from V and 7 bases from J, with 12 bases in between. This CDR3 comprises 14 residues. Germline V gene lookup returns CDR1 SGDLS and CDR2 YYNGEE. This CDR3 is CASSIRGENSPLHF. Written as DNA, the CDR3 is TGTGCCAGCAGCATCAGGGGAGAGAATTCACCCCTCCACTTT.

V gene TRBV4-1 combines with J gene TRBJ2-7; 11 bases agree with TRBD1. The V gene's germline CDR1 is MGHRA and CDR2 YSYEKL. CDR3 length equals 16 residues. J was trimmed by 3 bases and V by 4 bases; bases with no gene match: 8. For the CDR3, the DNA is TGCGCCAGCAGCCTACTCCCCGGGACAGGGGGCTACGAGCAGTACTTC. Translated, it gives CASSLLPGTGGYEQYF.

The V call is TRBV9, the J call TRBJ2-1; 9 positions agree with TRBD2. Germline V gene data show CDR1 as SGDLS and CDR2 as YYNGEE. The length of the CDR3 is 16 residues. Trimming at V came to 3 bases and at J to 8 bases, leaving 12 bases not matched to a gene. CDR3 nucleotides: TGTGCCAGCAGCGCTAGCCGGGCGGGAGGGCCCCATGAGCAGTTCTTC. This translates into CASSASRAGGPHEQFF.

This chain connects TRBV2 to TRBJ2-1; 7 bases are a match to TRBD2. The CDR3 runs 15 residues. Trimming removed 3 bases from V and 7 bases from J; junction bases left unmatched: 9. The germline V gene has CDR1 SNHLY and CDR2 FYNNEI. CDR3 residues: CASSDEGGRWNEQFF. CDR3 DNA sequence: TGTGCCAGCAGTGATGAGGGAGGGAGGTGGAATGAGCAGTTCTTC.

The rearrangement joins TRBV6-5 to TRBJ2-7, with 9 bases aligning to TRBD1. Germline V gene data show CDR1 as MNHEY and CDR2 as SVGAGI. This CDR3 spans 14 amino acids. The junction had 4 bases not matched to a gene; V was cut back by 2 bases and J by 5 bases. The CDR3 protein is CASSYPGQGHEQYF. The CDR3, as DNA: TGTGCCAGCAGTTACCCGGGACAGGGCCACGAGCAGTACTTC.